One sample yielded the 22 T cell receptor beta chains listed below, sequenced in a study of OX40 agonist ivuxolimab in advanced cancers. Profiled with immunoSEQ multiplex PCR; TCRdb holds only in-frame clones, not every one. Of fewer than 100,000 clones in the sample, about four fifths were seen once. The sequencing here drew on CD4+ or CD8+ T cells sorted from blood, taken in a trial of the OX40 agonist ivuxolimab. Receptors originate from an adult with an advanced solid tumor such as melanoma, head and neck, liver or kidney cancer.

This clone was found a few times. Within the sample, other DNA sequences also encode this same CDR3. This chain links TRBV19 with TRBJ2-3; D is uncertain. The CDR3 sequence is 14 residues long. Per germline, CDR1 LNHDA and CDR2 SQIVND (reference sequence). The V end lost 3 bases, the J end lost 2 bases, and 9 bases lay between the germline ends. In DNA, the CDR3 is TGTGCCAGTAGTATTAGGCGGAACACAGATACGCAGTATTTT. Translation gives CASSIRRNTDTQYF.

The rearrangement links TRBV5-4 to TRBJ2-4, with D possibly TRBD2 on 5 matching bases. The CDR3 covers 16 residues. In germline, CDR1 is SGHNT, CDR2 YYREEE (reference sequence). Trimming pared 2 bases from V and 0 bases from J, leaving 12 bases between. The DNA of the CDR3 is TGTGCCAGCAGCTTCCAGCGGTTACTAGCCAAAAACATTCAGTACTTC. Translating it yields CASSFQRLLAKNIQYF. Based on the CDR3 plus reference TRBV5-4 and TRBJ2-4, the full variable domain is ETGVTQSPTHLIKTRGQQVTLRCSSQSGHNTVSWYQQALGQGPQFIFQYYREEENGRGNFPPRFSGLQFPNYSSELNVNALELDDSALYLCASSFQRLLAKNIQYFGAGTRLSVL.

The chain recombines TRBV16 with TRBJ2-1, with TRBD1 matching 7 bases. The CDR3 totals 18 residues. Per the germline V gene, CDR1 is KGHSY and CDR2 is FQNENV. With 1 base clipped from V and 0 bases from J, the junction kept 9 bases outside the gene matches. The CDR3 sequence: CASSQFDIAGGSYNEQFF. CDR3 nucleotide sequence: TGTGCCAGCAGCCAATTCGATATAGCAGGGGGCTCCTACAATGAGCAGTTCTTC.

The CDR3 DNA follows: TGTGCCAGCAGCTTAGCAATCACCGGGACTAGCGGGAGGTACGAGCAGTACTTC. This sequence encodes CASSLAITGTSGRYEQYF. The chain combines TRBV7-9 with TRBJ2-7; 15 positions agree with TRBD2. Germline V gene lookup returns CDR1 SEHNR and CDR2 FQNEAQ (reference sequence). The CDR3 is made up of 18 amino acids. V lost 0 bases, J lost 4 bases, and 7 bases stayed unmatched.

V gene TRBV12-2 combines with J gene TRBJ1-1. TRBV12-2 is a documented pseudogene. The CDR3 sequence is 14 residues long. As DNA, the CDR3 is TGTGCAAGTCGCTTACGGGAGGAGAACACTGAAGCTTTCTTT. Its translation: CASRLREENTEAFF.

The rearrangement uses TRBV11-3 and TRBJ2-5; maybe TRBD1 (7 bases). There are 13 residues in the CDR3. Germline loops: CDR1 SGHNT, CDR2 YENEEA. V was pared by 4 bases and J by 14 bases, with 20 bases between. The CDR3 here is CASSSGQGGPIYF. In DNA, the CDR3 is TGTGCCAGCAGCTCAGGGCAGGGGGGCCCTATCTACTTC.

This clone was detected once. J is TRBJ1-2 and V is TRBV28; perhaps TRBD1 as D (6 bases). Germline V gene lookup returns CDR1 MDHEN and CDR2 SYDVKM. The CDR3 has 14 amino acids. Trimming cost V 6 bases and J 5 bases, with 16 bases left between them. In DNA form, the CDR3 reads TGTGCCAGCAGGGGACCGGACAGAGCTTATGGCTACACCTTC. Encoded protein: CASRGPDRAYGYTF.

The J gene is TRBJ1-2, the V gene TRBV27; unclear D gene. Looked up from germline, CDR1 is MNHEY and CDR2 is SMNVEV (reference sequence). Trimming removed 3 bases from V and 8 bases from J, with 10 bases in between. The CDR3 length is 12 residues. The CDR3 nucleotides read TGTGCCAGCAGTTTCAGGACCGGAGGCTACACCTTC. The encoded protein is CASSFRTGGYTF.

The chain has TRBV25-1 and TRBJ2-5; D uncertain. V was cut by 4 bases and J by 1 base, with 13 bases left in between. The CDR3 length is 15 residues. Germline CDR1 is MGHDK and CDR2 is SYGVNS. The CDR3 DNA reads as TGTGCCAGCAGTGGGCCAGAACCCTTCCAAGAGACCCAGTACTTC. Protein product: CASSGPEPFQETQYF.

This sequence joins TRBV20-1 and TRBJ1-5, with D unclear. There are 10 residues in the CDR3. Trimming stripped 5 bases from V and 9 bases from J, with 8 bases between. The V gene's germline CDR1 is DFQATT and CDR2 SNEGSKA (reference sequence). CDR3 region: CSAGPWPQHF. The DNA of the CDR3 is TGCAGTGCTGGCCCATGGCCCCAGCATTTT.

The CDR3 sequence: CASSLLGWQGGIGNEQFF. DNA for the CDR3: TGTGCCAGCAGCTTATTAGGGTGGCAGGGGGGAATAGGGAATGAGCAGTTCTTC. The genes are TRBV11-2 and TRBJ2-1; TRBD1 is a possible D gene (7 bases). The V gene lost 2 bases and the J gene lost 7 bases, with 24 bases spanning the gap. Germline CDR1 is SGHAT and CDR2 is FQNNGV. There are 18 residues in the CDR3. The full variable domain, completed using reference TRBV11-2 and TRBJ2-1, is EAGVAQSPRYKIIEKRQSVAFWCNPISGHATLYWYQQILGQGPKLLIQFQNNGVVDDSQLPKDRFSAERLKGVDSTLKIQPAKLEDSAVYLCASSLLGWQGGIGNEQFFGPGTRLTVL.

The J gene is TRBJ1-1, the V gene TRBV6-5, with D unclear. The germline V gene has CDR1 MNHEY and CDR2 SVGAGI. The CDR3 contains 15 residues. The V and J ends lost 2 bases and 1 base respectively, with 11 bases between them. Here the CDR3 reads CASSYRAGWNTEAFF. The CDR3 DNA is TGTGCCAGCAGTTACCGGGCAGGCTGGAACACTGAAGCTTTCTTT.

The chain links TRBV7-2 to TRBJ1-2; TRBD1 might be the D (6 bases). CDR1 and CDR2 from the germline V gene are SGHTA and FQGNSA. Trimming removed 4 bases from V and 0 bases from J, with 18 bases in between. The CDR3 length is 17 residues. Written as DNA, the CDR3 is TGTGCCAGCAGCTCCCGGGACACATTATCTTCTAACTATGGCTACACCTTC. As protein: CASSSRDTLSSNYGYTF.

A few counts support this clone. The chain joins TRBV5-4 to TRBJ1-3; weak D call: TRBD1 (5 bases). Germline CDR1 and CDR2: SGHNT and YYREEE (reference sequence). The length of the CDR3 is 15 residues. Trimming pared 1 base from V and 2 bases from J, leaving 10 bases between. As DNA, the CDR3 is TGTGCCAGCAGCTTGCCGACAGAAGCTGGAAACACCATATATTTT. Its protein is CASSLPTEAGNTIYF.

Only a few counts were recorded for this clone. The chain employs TRBV7-3 and TRBJ2-2; 7 bases line up with TRBD1. This CDR3 is built from 14 residues. Germline values: CDR1 SGHTA, CDR2 FQGTGA. V dropped 6 bases and J dropped 5; count of bases not matched to a gene: 6. The CDR3 loop is CASSRGRDTGELFF. The CDR3 DNA is TGTGCCAGCAGTAGGGGGCGCGATACCGGGGAGCTGTTTTTT.

V usage is TRBV10-3 and J usage is TRBJ1-4; D is unresolved. Trimming removed 3 bases from V and 2 bases from J, with 7 bases in between. In germline, CDR1 is ENHRY, CDR2 SYGVKD. CDR3 length equals 14 residues. For the CDR3, the DNA is TGTGCCATCAGTGAAAGGAATACTAATGAAAAACTGTTTTTT. Its protein product is CAISERNTNEKLFF.

V gene TRBV7-9 combines with J gene TRBJ2-1; 9 positions match TRBD1. The germline gives CDR1 SEHNR, CDR2 FQNEAQ (reference sequence). V lost 5 bases to trimming and J lost 9 bases; unmatched junction nucleotides: 8. This CDR3 has 14 residues. The CDR3 region is CASSPGQGRGEQFF. The CDR3 region has the DNA TGTGCCAGCAGCCCAGGACAGGGGCGAGGTGAGCAGTTCTTC. The whole variable domain, filled in from reference TRBV7-9 and TRBJ2-1, reads DTGVSQNPRHKITKRGQNVTFRCDPISEHNRLYWYRQTLGQGPEFLTYFQNEAQLEKSRLLSDRFSAERPKGSFSTLEIQRTEQGDSAMYLCASSPGQGRGEQFFGPGTRLTVL.

The chain links TRBV28 to TRBJ2-1; D is perhaps TRBD1 (6 bases). The CDR3 totals 15 residues. Germline V gene data show CDR1 as MDHEN and CDR2 as SYDVKM. The germline V and J ends were trimmed by 3 bases and 7 bases, with 16 bases remaining between them. In nucleotides, the CDR3 is TGTGCCAGCAGTTTTCCTGGACAGAGGGGGAATGAGCAGTTCTTC. This translates into CASSFPGQRGNEQFF.

In this sample, this clone turned up a few times. The chain employs TRBV7-9 and TRBJ1-1, with D unclear. The CDR3 covers 11 residues. Trimming took off 5 bases at V and 1 base at J, with 2 bases between the two ends. Germline V gene sequence: CDR1 SEHNR, CDR2 FQNEAQ (reference sequence). CDR3 sequence (DNA): TGTGCCAGCAGCGAGAACACTGAAGCTTTCTTT. Protein product: CASSENTEAFF.

The J gene is TRBJ2-1, the V gene TRBV7-9, with TRBD2 identical over 9 bases. The CDR3 contains 16 residues. Losses at the gene ends were 0 bases for V and 7 bases for J; bases not matched to a gene: 7. The germline CDR1 and CDR2 sequences are SEHNR and FQNEAQ (reference sequence). CDR3 sequence (DNA): TGTGCCAGCAGCTTAGCTTCTAGCGGGGAGAAGAATGAGCAGTTCTTC. As protein: CASSLASSGEKNEQFF.

This chain joins TRBV6-6 and TRBJ1-1; D unresolved. The CDR3 runs 11 residues. Per germline, CDR1 MNHNY and CDR2 SVGAGI (reference sequence). Trimming removed 7 bases at V and 7 bases at J, with 10 bases between. CDR3 nucleotides: TGTGCCAGCACCCCGGGCAGTGAAGCTTTCTTT. Its translation: CASTPGSEAFF.

This chain links TRBV6-1 with TRBJ1-1, with D unclear. Trimming cost V 3 bases and J 2 bases, with 10 bases left between them. The germline V gene encodes CDR1 MNHNS and CDR2 SASEGT. This CDR3 spans 14 amino acids. The DNA of the CDR3 is TGTGCCAGCAGTGAGGGCAGAAAAAACACTGAAGCTTTCTTT. This translates into CASSEGRKNTEAFF.